Presented here are 21 T cell receptor beta chains from one specimen sequenced in a study of control samples from healthy donors and cancer patients. TCRdb keeps only in-frame clones here, not all; method: immunoSEQ multiplex PCR. The sample lists approximately 150,000 clones, approximately 92% occurring once. The sequenced sample consisted of blood. These receptors all come from a man in his thirties or forties in good health.

This rearrangement joins TRBV30 to TRBJ1-4; TRBD1 matches 9 bases. Germline V gene sequence: CDR1 GTSNPN, CDR2 SVGIG (reference sequence). There are 16 residues in the CDR3. Trimming cost V 2 bases and J 5 bases; bases outside gene matches: 9. The CDR3 DNA sequence: TGTGCCTGGAGTTTGACAGGGGGTAACGAAAATGAAAAACTGTTTTTT. It is translated as CAWSLTGGNENEKLFF.

This chain links TRBV28 with TRBJ1-3; D call uncertain. The CDR3 has 16 amino acids. Germline CDR1 and CDR2: MDHEN and SYDVKM. Trimming pared 4 bases from V and 0 bases from J, leaving 13 bases between. This CDR3 is CASSSPARVSGNTIYF. DNA for the CDR3: TGTGCCAGCAGTTCCCCGGCTAGGGTCTCTGGAAACACCATATATTTT.

V gene TRBV4-2 combines with J gene TRBJ2-7, with 8 nucleotides matching TRBD2. V lost 0 bases and J lost 4; bases outside the gene matches: 14. The CDR3 is 18 residues long. CDR1 LGHNA and CDR2 YNFKEQ come from the germline V gene. CDR3: CASSQEGSGGGIMYEQYF. Written as DNA, the CDR3 is TGTGCCAGCAGCCAAGAAGGCAGCGGGGGCGGAATAATGTACGAGCAGTACTTC.

In this sample, this clone turned up a few times. The rearrangement joins TRBV2 to TRBJ1-1, with 8 bases fitting TRBD1. The CDR3 is 15 amino acids. V trimming: 6 bases; J trimming: 4 bases; junction bases outside the gene matches: 10. CDR1 is SNHLY and CDR2 is FYNNEI in the germline V gene. CDR3 DNA sequence: TGTGCCAGCAGGGAGCCAGGGGGCGCCGGCACTGAAGCTTTCTTT. Translation gives CASREPGGAGTEAFF.

The chain uses TRBV6-5 and TRBJ2-3, with 7 nucleotides matching TRBD2. Per germline, CDR1 MNHEY and CDR2 SVGAGI. Unmatched junction bases numbered 4, after V lost 7 bases and J lost 0 bases. The CDR3 runs 14 residues. The CDR3 region has the DNA TGTGCCAGCATGGGGCGGGGGAGCACAGATACGCAGTATTTT. It yields the protein CASMGRGSTDTQYF.

The chain combines TRBV27 with TRBJ2-7; 9 nucleotides agree with TRBD2. V was clipped by 2 bases and J by 3 bases; unmatched bases: 2. Germline CDR1 MNHEY, CDR2 SMNVEV (reference sequence). The CDR3 is 14 amino acids. CDR3 amino acids: CASSLGRGGYEQYF. The CDR3 DNA is TGTGCCAGCAGTTTAGGGCGGGGGGGCTACGAGCAGTACTTC.

CDR3 sequence (DNA): TGTGCCAGCAGCTTATTTGGGGGAGATAACAATGAGCAGTTCTTC. Protein product: CASSLFGGDNNEQFF. The chain is built from TRBV7-3 and TRBJ2-1; D tentatively reads TRBD1 or TRBD2 (5 bases each). The CDR3 runs 15 residues. Trimming stripped 2 bases from V and 5 bases from J, with 13 bases between. Per the germline V gene, CDR1 is SGHTA and CDR2 is FQGTGA.

The J gene is TRBJ2-3, the V gene TRBV3-1 (or the pseudogene TRBV3-2), with D uncertain. Trimming pared 5 bases from V and 1 base from J, leaving 16 bases between. CDR3 size: 16 residues. The V gene's germline CDR1 is LGHDT and CDR2 YNNKEL (reference sequence). CDR3 residues: CASSSRFGLGTDTQYF. CDR3 sequence (DNA): TGTGCCAGCAGCTCCCGGTTTGGATTGGGCACAGATACGCAGTATTTT.

This chain links TRBV9 with TRBJ2-1; a weak D match, TRBD2 (5 bases). Germline values: CDR1 SGDLS, CDR2 YYNGEE. V lost 6 bases and J 5 bases, leaving 15 bases between the germline ends. CDR3 length: 14 residues. CDR3 DNA sequence: TGTGCCAGCAACGGGGAGATAAATAACAATGAGCAGTTCTTC. Its protein product is CASNGEINNNEQFF.

This clone was recorded only once. V gene TRBV27 combines with J gene TRBJ1-5, with D possibly TRBD1 on 5 matching bases. Trimming left V 4 bases short and J 4 bases short, with 8 bases between. CDR3 length: 13 amino acids. The germline V gene encodes CDR1 MNHEY and CDR2 SMNVEV (reference sequence). The CDR3 loop reads CASSWGFNQPQHF. Here the CDR3 DNA reads TGTGCCAGCAGTTGGGGCTTTAATCAGCCCCAGCATTTT.

This clone has a single count. The chain uses TRBV28 and TRBJ2-7; 12 nucleotides line up with TRBD2. Germline V CDR1 and CDR2: MDHEN, SYDVKM. Trimming removed 5 bases from V and 6 bases from J; junction bases left unmatched: 5. The CDR3 totals 14 residues. The CDR3 DNA sequence: TGTGCCAGCAGTCCGCGACTAGCGGGGGCCGAGCAGTACTTC. It encodes CASSPRLAGAEQYF. Full variable domain (missing parts from reference TRBV28 and TRBJ2-7): DVKVTQSSRYLVKRTGEKVFLECVQDMDHENMFWYRQDPGLGLRLIYFSYDVKMKEKGDIPEGYSVSREKKERFSLILESASTNQTSMYLCASSPRLAGAEQYFGPGTRLTVT.

The chain couples TRBV9 to TRBJ2-7; perhaps D is TRBD1 or TRBD2 (5 bases each). CDR3 length: 13 amino acids. V was trimmed by 0 bases and J by 6 bases, leaving 10 bases between them. Germline CDR1 reads SGDLS; CDR2 reads YYNGEE. CDR3 in amino acids: CASSVGRGTEQYF. CDR3 nucleotides: TGTGCCAGCAGCGTAGGTCGGGGCACCGAGCAGTACTTC.

The rearrangement joins TRBV18 to TRBJ1-1; 9 bases match TRBD1. Germline CDR1 reads KGHSH; CDR2 reads LQKENI. V dropped 5 bases and J dropped 5; count of bases not matched to a gene: 18. CDR3 length: 18 amino acids. DNA for the CDR3: TGTGCCAGCTCAAAAACCGTCGGGACAGGGACCCTGGGGACTGAAGCTTTCTTT. Amino acid sequence: CASSKTVGTGTLGTEAFF.

This chain joins TRBV5-1 and TRBJ1-1, with D perhaps matching TRBD1 (6 bases). V was cut by 3 bases and J by 1 base, with 10 bases left in between. Germline lookup yields CDR1 SGHRS and CDR2 YFSETQ. CDR3 length: 14 amino acids. This chain's CDR3 is CASSYRVPNTEAFF. In DNA form, the CDR3 reads TGCGCCAGCAGCTACAGGGTTCCGAACACTGAAGCTTTCTTT.

The V call is TRBV5-5, the J call TRBJ1-2; weak D call: TRBD1 (5 bases). Germline CDR1 is SGHKS and CDR2 is YYEKEE (reference sequence). This CDR3 is 15 amino acids long. The V end was cut by 1 base, the J end by 1 base, with 11 bases between. This CDR3 reads CASSLLSGNNYGYTF. DNA of the CDR3: TGTGCCAGCAGCTTGTTGTCAGGGAATAACTATGGCTACACCTTC.

This rearrangement joins TRBV19 to TRBJ2-3; D possibly corresponds to TRBD1 (6 bases). The CDR3 consists of 15 residues. Trimming took off 3 bases at V and 1 base at J, with 11 bases between the two ends. In germline, CDR1 is LNHDA, CDR2 SQIVND (reference sequence). DNA for the CDR3: TGTGCCAGTAGTATCACAGGGCCTGGCACAGATACGCAGTATTTT. Residues: CASSITGPGTDTQYF. The full variable domain, rest sourced from reference TRBV19 and TRBJ2-3, is DGGITQSPKYLFRKEGQNVTLSCEQNLNHDAMYWYRQDPGQGLRLIYYSQIVNDFQKGDIAEGYSVSREKKESFPLTVTSAQKNPTAFYLCASSITGPGTDTQYFGPGTRLTVL.

The chain uses TRBV2 and TRBJ2-3, with TRBD2 matching over 9 bases. There are 16 residues in the CDR3. J lost 5 bases, V lost 3 bases, and 9 bases had no gene match. The germline V gene has CDR1 SNHLY and CDR2 FYNNEI. Written as DNA, the CDR3 is TGTGCCAGCAGTGAGTTGCGGGGGGGTGGTGGAGATACGCAGTATTTT. Protein sequence: CASSELRGGGGDTQYF.

Here the CDR3 DNA reads TGTGCCAGCAGTTTATCGGATAGTAATGGAGGGCTCAACACTGAAGCTTTCTTT. The encoded protein is CASSLSDSNGGLNTEAFF. J is TRBJ1-1 and V is TRBV27; D remains ambiguous. There are 18 residues in the CDR3. The germline gives CDR1 MNHEY, CDR2 SMNVEV (reference sequence). V was pared by 0 bases and J by 2 bases, with 19 bases between.

The rearrangement uses TRBV28 and TRBJ1-5; D possibly corresponds to TRBD1 (5 bases). The germline V gene has CDR1 MDHEN and CDR2 SYDVKM. The V gene lost 7 bases and the J gene lost 3 bases, with 13 bases spanning the gap. The CDR3 spans 14 residues. CDR3 region: CASNPDRTNQPQHF. CDR3 DNA sequence: TGTGCCAGCAACCCTGACAGAACCAATCAGCCCCAGCATTTT.

CDR3 protein: CASSRIFNYGYTF. In nucleotides, the CDR3 is TGTGCCAGCAGTCGAATCTTTAACTATGGCTACACCTTC. V and J are TRBV28 and TRBJ1-2; unclear D gene. Trimming removed 5 bases from V and 1 base from J, with 8 bases in between. The CDR3 is 13 residues long. Per germline, CDR1 MDHEN and CDR2 SYDVKM.

The rearrangement links TRBV5-1 to TRBJ2-7; 10 nucleotides line up with TRBD1. This CDR3 is built from 13 residues. The J segment lost 6 bases and the V segment lost 2 bases, leaving 2 bases of the junction unmatched. Germline V lookup: CDR1 SGHRS, CDR2 YFSETQ. CDR3 loop: CASSFDRGREQYF. The CDR3 DNA is TGCGCCAGCAGCTTCGACAGGGGGCGCGAGCAGTACTTC.